This TCR beta chain was recorded in a study of T cells in localized non-small cell lung cancer. Overall study findings and caveats: Researchers found a median about 53 of the top 100 tumor clones in adjacent lung. Owing to sequencing of a solitary tumor region, heterogeneity cannot be discounted. Uninvolved adjacent lung showed higher T cell clonality than tumor.

Comment on this clone: Its antigen remains unknown.

V was pared by 0 bases and J by 2 bases, with 1 base of the junction left unmatched. This CDR3 region has 16 residues. Germline CDR1 reads SGHRS; CDR2 reads YFSETQ. Assay used: immunoSEQ multiplex PCR; TCRdb lists only in-frame clones, some missing. The top ten hold roughly 13% of the sample, which has tens of thousands of clones, about 88% seen once. The source is a female donor aged 60 or older with stage III squamous cell lung carcinoma. The V call is TRBV5-1, the J call TRBJ1-6; 8 nucleotides line up with TRBD1. The specimen comprised peripheral blood, sampled before any cancer treatment. This CDR3 is CASSLETGAYNSPLHF. CDR3 in DNA: TGCGCCAGCAGCTTGGAGACAGGGGCCTATAATTCACCCCTCCACTTT. Drawing the rest from reference TRBV5-1 and TRBJ1-6, the complete variable domain is KAGVTQTPRYLIKTRGQQVTLSCSPISGHRSVSWYQQTPGQGLQFLFEYFSETQRNKGNFPGRFSGRQFSNSRSEMNVSTLELGDSALYLCASSLETGAYNSPLHFGNGTRLTVT.